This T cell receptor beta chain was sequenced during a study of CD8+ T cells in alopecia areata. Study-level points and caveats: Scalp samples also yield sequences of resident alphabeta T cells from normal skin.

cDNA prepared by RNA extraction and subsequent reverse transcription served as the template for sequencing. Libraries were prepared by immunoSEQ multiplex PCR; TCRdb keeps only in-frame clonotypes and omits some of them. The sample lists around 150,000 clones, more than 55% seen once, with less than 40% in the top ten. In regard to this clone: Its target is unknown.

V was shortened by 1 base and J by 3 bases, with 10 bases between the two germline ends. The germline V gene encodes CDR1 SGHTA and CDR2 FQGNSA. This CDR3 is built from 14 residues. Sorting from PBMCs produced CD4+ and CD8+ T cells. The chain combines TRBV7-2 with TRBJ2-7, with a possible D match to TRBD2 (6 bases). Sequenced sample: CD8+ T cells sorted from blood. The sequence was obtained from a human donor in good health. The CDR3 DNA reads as TGTGCCAGCAGCTTAGGAGCGACTAGCTACGAGCAGTACTTC. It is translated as CASSLGATSYEQYF. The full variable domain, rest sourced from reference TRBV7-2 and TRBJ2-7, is GAGVSQSPSNKVTEKGKDVELRCDPISGHTALYWYRQSLGQGLEFLIYFQGNSAPDKSGLPSDRFSAERTGGSVSTLTIQRTQQEDSAVYLCASSLGATSYEQYFGPGTRLTVT.